Given below is one TCR beta chain in context. Its cognate antigen has yet to be identified. Within one base of it there is no much larger clone, and no base qualities were kept. These data come from a study of T cell changes during pregnancy in multiple sclerosis (dated by TCRdb to the late 2010s). For the study in its entirety: Changes in the T cell repertoire over the course of pregnancy were examined in this study in women with multiple sclerosis.

Library creation used the immunoSEQ multiplex PCR assay. In its TCRdb copy, this immuneACCESS table keeps in-frame sequences only and misses some clones. Where compared with another copy, unresolved V genes explain less than half of these, and the others have no known cause. Across this sample there are 90,000 to 130,000 clones, with 92% seen only once. Clones ranked in the top ten supply roughly 1.4% of the sample. The CDR3 holds 16 amino acids from the cysteine to the phenylalanine. Only the CDR3 part of the read is kept: 48 bases, read in frame from the first base. The V end gives up 4 bases and the J end 2 bases, leaving 7 bases in the junction not matched to a gene. The germline V gene provides CDR1 SGHRS and CDR2 YFSETQ.

The chain is encoded by TRBV5-1 joined to TRBJ1-3, with TRBD1 matching 9 junction bases. The sample consisted of peripheral blood, taken in the third trimester of pregnancy. The clonotype was recovered from a female donor with multiple sclerosis, enrolled in a pregnancy study. The CDR3 in this case is CASSLGQGRTGNTIYF. DNA sequence: TGCGCCAGCAGCCTGGGACAGGGAAGGACTGGAAACACCATATATTTT.